This T cell receptor beta chain was sequenced during a study of blood T cell repertoires in COVID-19. How the authors handled the data: Reference gene primer amplification in the assay estimated nucleated cell counts. The assay was immunoSEQ multiplex PCR, and TCRdb's table has in-frame clones only and misses some. Clonal size and the V and J genes are those of that table, whereas D and trimming came from the DNA. The table shows tens of thousands of clones, with 75% to 90% occurring only once. Germline trimming cut 1 base from V and 2 bases from J; bases unmatched to any gene: 6. Germline V lookup: CDR1 LGHNA, CDR2 YSLEER. CDR3 size: 18 residues.

The chain recombines TRBV4-3 with TRBJ1-3; TRBD1 agrees at 12 bases. Material: peripheral blood. This clonotype was sampled from an elderly man with acute or convalescent COVID-19. CDR3 nucleotides: TGCGCCAGCAGCCAAGTAAGCGGGACAGGGGGCCCTGGAAACACCATATATTTT. Protein product: CASSQVSGTGGPGNTIYF.